This record concerns one T cell receptor beta chain sequence. As yet, its antigen is unknown. This sample is drawn from a study of siplizumab effects on memory and regulatory T cells. The study, taken as a whole, reports: Unstimulated naive T cells seemed to show more diversity than memory cells did, and they also seemed to be among the major contributors to the alloresponse. Controls showed an average of approximately 25% Treg-derived mappable alloreactive CD4+ clones, while siplizumab showed 60% to 80%.

Here immunoSEQ multiplex PCR was the method, and the copy in TCRdb shows in-frame clones only, minus some. The sample records around 95,000 clones, 94% being singletons. CDR1 and CDR2 (germline): SEHNR, FQNEAQ (reference sequence). The CDR3 loop spans 14 amino acids. V lost 5 bases and J 5 bases, leaving 15 bases between the germline ends. The material sequenced was non-Treg CD4+ T cells sorted from blood. The chain uses TRBV7-9 and TRBJ1-1; D is perhaps TRBD1 (5 bases). This clonotype was obtained from a human donor in good health. CDR3 region: CASSQAGGGTEAFF. CDR3 sequence (DNA): TGTGCCAGCAGCCAAGCGGGCGGGGGGACTGAAGCTTTCTTT.